The rows below give T cell receptor beta chains drawn from one sample of a study of early T cells in non-severe SARS-CoV-2 infection. In TCRdb, the 5' RACE reads were re-called with MiXCR into one record per CDR3 protein. The repertoire includes fewer than 25,000 distinct CDR3 sequences, roughly 4.6% of them detected once, and around 7.3% sits in the top ten. The sequenced sample was whole blood. The receptors were gathered from an adult who was a healthcare worker with PCR-confirmed SARS-CoV-2 infection or an uninfected control (not recorded which). The CDR3 runs from the conserved cysteine through the conserved F or W. Each record gives: J gene, D gene, clone size, V gene, CDR3 DNA, CDR3 protein. A D gene is named only where the DNA matches it firmly. Expanded clones are given a class, and other clones once, few, many or no size at all.

J gene: TRBJ1-5
D gene: .
clone size: many
V gene: TRBV12-3/TRBV12-4
CDR3 DNA: TGTGCCAGCAGACGACAGAGCAATCAGCCCCAGCATTTT
CDR3 protein: CASRRQSNQPQHF

J gene: TRBJ2-7
D gene: .
clone size: few
V gene: TRBV30
CDR3 DNA: TGTGCCTGGAGTGAGAGATACGAGCAGTACTTC
CDR3 protein: CAWSERYEQYF

J gene: TRBJ2-7
D gene: .
clone size: many
V gene: TRBV7-8
CDR3 DNA: TGTGCCAGCAGCTTGGGTCAGAGGATCTACGAGCAGTACTTC
CDR3 protein: CASSLGQRIYEQYF

J gene: TRBJ1-2
D gene: .
clone size: many
V gene: TRBV2
CDR3 DNA: TGTGCCAGCCCAGGGGAGAACGGCTACACCTTC
CDR3 protein: CASPGENGYTF

J gene: TRBJ2-3
D gene: .
clone size: many
V gene: TRBV6-2/TRBV6-3
CDR3 DNA: TGTGCCAGCAGTTACTCTCAGCGGCCCACAGATACGCAGTATTTT
CDR3 protein: CASSYSQRPTDTQYF

J gene: TRBJ1-1
D gene: .
clone size: many
V gene: TRBV7-2
CDR3 DNA: TGTGCCAGCAGCCCCGCCCCCGACGGGAACACTGAAGCTTTCTTT
CDR3 protein: CASSPAPDGNTEAFF

J gene: TRBJ1-4
D gene: .
clone size: many
V gene: TRBV20-1
CDR3 DNA: TGCAGTGCTAGAGAGGGGGGAACTGAAAAACTGTTTTTT
CDR3 protein: CSAREGGTEKLFF

J gene: TRBJ2-7
D gene: .
clone size: many
V gene: TRBV4-3
CDR3 DNA: TGCGCCAGCAGCCTAGGGTTAGATTACGAGCAGTACTTC
CDR3 protein: CASSLGLDYEQYF

J gene: TRBJ2-5
D gene: .
clone size: many
V gene: TRBV4-3
CDR3 DNA: TGCGCCAGCAGCCAAGAAGAGGGAACAGGGTCAGAGACCCAGTACTTC
CDR3 protein: CASSQEEGTGSETQYF

J gene: TRBJ2-3
D gene: TRBD2
clone size: .
V gene: TRBV6-4
CDR3 DNA: TGTGCCAGCAGTCCTAGCGGGGGGGCCGAAGATACGCAGTATTTT
CDR3 protein: CASSPSGGAEDTQYF

J gene: TRBJ2-5
D gene: TRBD1
clone size: many
V gene: TRBV11-2
CDR3 DNA: TGTGCCAGCAGCCCCCGGACCGGGACAGGGGTAGAGACCCAGTACTTC
CDR3 protein: CASSPRTGTGVETQYF

J gene: TRBJ2-2
D gene: TRBD2
clone size: many
V gene: TRBV30
CDR3 DNA: TGTGCCTGGAGTGTAGGGAGGGACACCGGGGAGCTGTTTTTT
CDR3 protein: CAWSVGRDTGELFF

J gene: TRBJ1-4
D gene: .
clone size: many
V gene: TRBV3-1
CDR3 DNA: TGTGCCAGCAGCCAAGAGAAATGGCCCGCTTTGAGTGAAAAACTGTTTTTT
CDR3 protein: CASSQEKWPALSEKLFF

J gene: TRBJ2-7
D gene: TRBD1
clone size: many
V gene: TRBV20-1
CDR3 DNA: TGCAGTGCTAGAGGACAGGGATTGCCCTACGAGCAGTACTTC
CDR3 protein: CSARGQGLPYEQYF

J gene: TRBJ2-5
D gene: .
clone size: many
V gene: TRBV6-2/TRBV6-3
CDR3 DNA: TGTGCCAGCAGCCAGATGAGAGAGACCCAGTACTTC
CDR3 protein: CASSQMRETQYF

J gene: TRBJ2-3
D gene: TRBD2
clone size: many
V gene: TRBV5-1
CDR3 DNA: TGCGCCAGCAGCAGCCAGAAGCGGGGGACAGATACGCAGTATTTT
CDR3 protein: CASSSQKRGTDTQYF

J gene: TRBJ2-3
D gene: TRBD1
clone size: medium-sized
V gene: TRBV12-3/TRBV12-4
CDR3 DNA: TGTGCCAGCAGTTTAGACAGGGGGCGGACAGATACGCAGTATTTT
CDR3 protein: CASSLDRGRTDTQYF

J gene: TRBJ2-7
D gene: .
clone size: many
V gene: TRBV4-1
CDR3 DNA: TGCGCCAGCAGCCAAGATAACGGCTCCGAGCAGTACTTC
CDR3 protein: CASSQDNGSEQYF

J gene: TRBJ1-6
D gene: .
clone size: many
V gene: TRBV6-1
CDR3 DNA: TGTGCCAGCTGTTGCCCGATCTCGAATTCACCCCTCCACTTT
CDR3 protein: CASCCPISNSPLHF

J gene: TRBJ1-1
D gene: .
clone size: many
V gene: TRBV29-1
CDR3 DNA: TGCAGCGCCCACTCGGGCAGACTAAACACTGAAGCTTTCTTT
CDR3 protein: CSAHSGRLNTEAFF

J gene: TRBJ2-1
D gene: TRBD2
clone size: many
V gene: TRBV19
CDR3 DNA: TGTGCCAGTAGTGGACTAGCGGGGGGGCTAGGTGAGCAGTTCTTC
CDR3 protein: CASSGLAGGLGEQFF

J gene: TRBJ2-5
D gene: .
clone size: .
V gene: TRBV2
CDR3 DNA: TGTGCCAGCAAGGTTCTCGGGGCCCGGGAGACCCAGTACTTC
CDR3 protein: CASKVLGARETQYF

J gene: TRBJ1-1
D gene: .
clone size: .
V gene: TRBV5-1
CDR3 DNA: TGCGCCAGCACCCTAGACAGCTCGAACACTGAAGCTTTCTTT
CDR3 protein: CASTLDSSNTEAFF

J gene: TRBJ1-6
D gene: .
clone size: many
V gene: TRBV6-5
CDR3 DNA: TGTGCCAGCAGTTACTCGTCGCTGGCTACGCCCTATAATTCACCCCTCCACTTT
CDR3 protein: CASSYSSLATPYNSPLHF

J gene: TRBJ2-7
D gene: .
clone size: many
V gene: TRBV5-1
CDR3 DNA: TGCGCCAGCAGCTTGGGGGCAGAAGTAACCTACGAGCAGTACTTC
CDR3 protein: CASSLGAEVTYEQYF

J gene: TRBJ1-1
D gene: .
clone size: many
V gene: TRBV5-1
CDR3 DNA: TGCGCCAGCAGCTTTAACGGACAGAACACTGAAGCTTTCTTT
CDR3 protein: CASSFNGQNTEAFF

J gene: TRBJ2-4
D gene: .
clone size: medium-sized
V gene: TRBV29-1
CDR3 DNA: TGCAGCGTTGTGATAGCCCCCCAAAACATTCAGTACTTC
CDR3 protein: CSVVIAPQNIQYF

J gene: TRBJ2-4
D gene: .
clone size: many
V gene: TRBV5-4
CDR3 DNA: TGTGCCAGCAGCCCCGGGAGCTTAGCCAAAAACATTCAGTACTTC
CDR3 protein: CASSPGSLAKNIQYF

J gene: TRBJ1-5
D gene: .
clone size: few
V gene: TRBV29-1
CDR3 DNA: TGCAGCGTAGCCGGACGGAGCAATCAGCCCCAGCATTTT
CDR3 protein: CSVAGRSNQPQHF

J gene: TRBJ1-2
D gene: .
clone size: many
V gene: TRBV20-1
CDR3 DNA: TGCAGTGCGGAGAGGCTGGACCGCGGCTACACCTTC
CDR3 protein: CSAERLDRGYTF

J gene: TRBJ2-3
D gene: .
clone size: few
V gene: TRBV29-1
CDR3 DNA: TGCAGCCTGTTGAGGACAGATACGCAGTATTTT
CDR3 protein: CSLLRTDTQYF

J gene: TRBJ1-2
D gene: TRBD1
clone size: .
V gene: TRBV27
CDR3 DNA: TGTGCCAGCGGTGGACAGGGGGAGATTTATGGCTACACCTTC
CDR3 protein: CASGGQGEIYGYTF

J gene: TRBJ1-2
D gene: TRBD1
clone size: many
V gene: TRBV19
CDR3 DNA: TGTGCCAGTAGCCCCGGAGGGGGCGTGGATGGCTACACCTTC
CDR3 protein: CASSPGGGVDGYTF

J gene: TRBJ2-7
D gene: TRBD1
clone size: many
V gene: TRBV6-5
CDR3 DNA: TGTGCCAGCAGTTACAGGGGACAGGGGACCTACGAGCAGTACTTC
CDR3 protein: CASSYRGQGTYEQYF

J gene: TRBJ2-7
D gene: TRBD1
clone size: many
V gene: TRBV20-1
CDR3 DNA: TGCAGTGCTAGGGTTCCCCGGGACAGGGGGCGAGAGCAGTACTTC
CDR3 protein: CSARVPRDRGREQYF

J gene: TRBJ1-1
D gene: .
clone size: many
V gene: TRBV12-5
CDR3 DNA: TGTGCTAGTGGTTTGACGTATGAAGCTTTCTTT
CDR3 protein: CASGLTYEAFF

J gene: TRBJ2-2
D gene: .
clone size: many
V gene: TRBV2
CDR3 DNA: TGTGCCAGCAGTGTGCTAGCGAGAACCACCGGGGAGCTGTTTTTT
CDR3 protein: CASSVLARTTGELFF

J gene: TRBJ1-4
D gene: .
clone size: .
V gene: TRBV15
CDR3 DNA: TGTGCCACCAGCAGAAACAGGGTGGGAAAACTGTTTTTT
CDR3 protein: CATSRNRVGKLFF

J gene: TRBJ2-7
D gene: .
clone size: many
V gene: TRBV12-3/TRBV12-4
CDR3 DNA: TGTGCCAGCAGTTTAGAAGGATACGAGCAGTACTTC
CDR3 protein: CASSLEGYEQYF

J gene: TRBJ2-3
D gene: .
clone size: many
V gene: TRBV12-3/TRBV12-4
CDR3 DNA: TGTGCCAGCAGTAGGGACGGCCGGGATACGCAGTATTTT
CDR3 protein: CASSRDGRDTQYF

J gene: TRBJ2-3
D gene: .
clone size: many
V gene: TRBV29-1
CDR3 DNA: TGCAGCGTTGGTAAGGCAGGGGATACGCAGTATTTT
CDR3 protein: CSVGKAGDTQYF

J gene: TRBJ1-2
D gene: .
clone size: many
V gene: TRBV12-3/TRBV12-4
CDR3 DNA: TGTGCCAGCAGCCGGTGGCCTGGCTACACCTTC
CDR3 protein: CASSRWPGYTF

J gene: TRBJ2-7
D gene: TRBD1
clone size: many
V gene: TRBV7-9
CDR3 DNA: TGTGCCAGCAGCTCGAGGGACAGCTCCTACGAGCAGTACTTC
CDR3 protein: CASSSRDSSYEQYF

J gene: TRBJ2-1
D gene: .
clone size: many
V gene: TRBV20-1
CDR3 DNA: TGCAGTGCTAGAGACAGGTGGGAGCAGTTCTTC
CDR3 protein: CSARDRWEQFF

J gene: TRBJ1-2
D gene: .
clone size: .
V gene: TRBV11-2
CDR3 DNA: TGTGCCAGCAGCTTCGAGGGCAGGAATGGCTACACCTTC
CDR3 protein: CASSFEGRNGYTF